This note documents a single TCR beta chain sequence. This entry is derived from a study of blood T cell repertoires in COVID-19. Here immunoSEQ multiplex PCR was the method, and the copy in TCRdb shows in-frame clones only, minus some. Among around 200,000 clones, around 88% were seen once, and the ten largest hold roughly 2.8%. The germline gives CDR1 SGHTA, CDR2 FQGTGA. The CDR3 contains 15 residues. With 5 bases clipped from V and 10 bases from J, the junction kept 14 bases outside the gene matches. Input material: peripheral blood. The chain carries TRBV7-3 and TRBJ2-1; 7 nucleotides match TRBD2. This receptor was identified in a man in his forties or fifties with active or convalescent COVID-19. The CDR3 sequence is CASSPLAAHVGEQFF. Written as DNA, the CDR3 is TGTGCCAGCAGCCCTCTAGCGGCCCACGTGGGGGAGCAGTTCTTC.